The 14 T cell receptor beta chains given below trace back to one sample, sequenced in a study of blood T cell repertoires in COVID-19. Data came from immunoSEQ multiplex PCR; TCRdb stores just in-frame clones and leaves some out. The sample carries about 140,000 clones, around 73% recorded once. The material sequenced was peripheral blood. The receptors here all came from a man between 60 and 70 years old who had recovered from COVID-19.

This clone has a single count. This sequence joins TRBV11-1 and TRBJ2-2; D may be TRBD2 (5 bases). The CDR3 loop spans 15 amino acids. Trimming shortened V by 5 bases and J by 5 bases, and 15 bases separated the two germline ends. The germline V gene encodes CDR1 SGHAT and CDR2 FQDESV (reference sequence). CDR3 sequence: CASSPLVGVTGELFF. CDR3 bases: TGTGCCAGCAGCCCTCTCGTCGGGGTTACCGGGGAGCTGTTTTTT.

The chain couples TRBV14 to TRBJ2-7; 9 nucleotides match TRBD1. The CDR3 sequence is 15 residues long. V lost 4 bases and J lost 3; bases outside the gene matches: 7. Per the germline V gene, CDR1 is SGHDN and CDR2 is FVKESK. CDR3 sequence reads: CASSPRGQGFYEQYF. The DNA for the CDR3 is TGTGCCAGCAGCCCGCGGGGACAGGGCTTCTACGAGCAGTACTTC.

The sample holds many counts of this clone. The genes are TRBV11-2 and TRBJ2-7; 7 nucleotides align to TRBD1. This CDR3 has 14 residues. Germline-derived CDR1 and CDR2 are SGHAT and FQNNGV. J was trimmed by 1 base and V by 6 bases; bases with no gene match: 6. The chain's CDR3 is CASRSPGQSYEQYF. The CDR3 DNA reads TGTGCCAGCAGGAGCCCGGGACAGTCCTACGAGCAGTACTTC.

The chain couples TRBV7-3 to TRBJ2-2; D is perhaps TRBD2 (7 bases). The CDR3 consists of 15 residues. Germline V lookup: CDR1 SGHTA, CDR2 FQGTGA. V was shortened by 5 bases and J by 7 bases, with 17 bases between the two germline ends. The chain's CDR3 is CASSPLGGGDGELFF. The CDR3 bases are TGTGCCAGCAGCCCCCTTGGGGGGGGCGACGGGGAGCTGTTTTTT.

The V gene is TRBV7-2, the J gene TRBJ2-2, with D perhaps matching TRBD2 (6 bases). Germline V CDR1 and CDR2: SGHTA, FQGNSA. Trimming took off 0 bases at V and 5 bases at J, with 10 bases between the two ends. CDR3 size: 15 residues. CDR3 in amino acids: CASSLAGGATGELFF. The CDR3 DNA is TGTGCCAGCAGCTTAGCGGGAGGAGCGACCGGGGAGCTGTTTTTT.

The chain links TRBV7-2 to TRBJ1-2; D is undetermined. V was clipped by 1 base and J by 8 bases, with 11 bases between them. The CDR3 has 13 residues. The germline gives CDR1 SGHTA, CDR2 FQGNSA. The CDR3 sequence is CASSLEALVGYTF. The CDR3, as DNA: TGTGCCAGCAGCTTAGAGGCCCTAGTAGGCTACACCTTC.

The chain carries TRBV5-4 and TRBJ1-2; D is perhaps TRBD1 (5 bases). This CDR3 region has 15 residues. Germline CDR1 reads SGHNT; CDR2 reads YYREEE (reference sequence). The V end was cut by 2 bases, the J end by 5 bases, with 16 bases between. In DNA, the CDR3 is TGTGCCAGCAGCTTTTCCCCTCCGGGACTTTATGGCTACACCTTC. This codes for CASSFSPPGLYGYTF.

J is TRBJ2-1 and V is TRBV4-2; 9 bases map to TRBD2. V lost 4 bases, J lost 3 bases, and 4 bases stayed unmatched. CDR1 and CDR2 (germline): LGHNA, YNFKEQ. This CDR3 has 15 residues. The CDR3 DNA reads TGTGCCAGCAGCCGAGGGACTAGCTTCTACAATGAGCAGTTCTTC. This translates into CASSRGTSFYNEQFF.

The CDR3: CASSGPRGGSETQYF. In DNA, the CDR3 is TGTGCCAGTAGTGGTCCGCGGGGGGGTTCGGAGACCCAGTACTTC. V and J are TRBV19 and TRBJ2-5, with 9 bases that match TRBD2. This CDR3 contains 15 residues. The germline V gene encodes CDR1 LNHDA and CDR2 SQIVND (reference sequence). V lost 5 bases to trimming and J lost 5 bases; unmatched junction nucleotides: 9.

The chain is built from TRBV6-4 and TRBJ2-5; D might be TRBD2 (6 bases). V dropped 3 bases and J dropped 4 bases, with 9 bases sitting between them. Germline V gene lookup returns CDR1 MRHNA and CDR2 SNTAGT. The length of the CDR3 is 13 residues. The CDR3 here is CASSEVGGETQYF. The CDR3 nucleotides read TGTGCCAGCAGTGAGGTCGGGGGAGAGACCCAGTACTTC.

The chain is built from TRBV6-5 and TRBJ1-2; D is possibly TRBD1 (5 bases). The CDR3 has 14 residues. Germline CDR1 MNHEY, CDR2 SVGAGI. Between the trimmed V and J ends, which lost 7 bases and 0 bases, there was a span of 12 bases. The CDR3 coding sequence is TGTGCCAGCAAAGACAGCCCAGCTAACTATGGCTACACCTTC. Its protein product is CASKDSPANYGYTF.

The chain joins TRBV27 to TRBJ1-5; no definite D call. Deletions cut 6 bases from V and 2 bases from J, with 11 bases between. Germline V CDR1 and CDR2: MNHEY, SMNVEV (reference sequence). This CDR3 has 14 amino acids. CDR3 loop: CASSGVVGNQPQHF. The CDR3 region has the DNA TGTGCCAGCAGCGGGGTTGTGGGCAATCAGCCCCAGCATTTT.

The rearrangement uses TRBV4-1 and TRBJ2-7; TRBD2 agrees at 9 bases. V gave up 3 bases and J gave up 7 bases; unmatched junction bases: 4. The CDR3 has 13 amino acids. CDR1 and CDR2 from the germline V gene are MGHRA and YSYEKL. CDR3 region: CASSQGTSREQYF. The CDR3 DNA reads TGCGCCAGCAGCCAGGGGACTAGCCGTGAGCAGTACTTC.

The chain uses TRBV5-1 and TRBJ1-2, with a tentative D call TRBD1 (5 bases). Germline CDR1 reads SGHRS; CDR2 reads YFSETQ. The CDR3 has 14 amino acids. Trimming pared 5 bases from V and 6 bases from J, leaving 17 bases between. CDR3 sequence reads: CASSPDIVINGYTF. CDR3 DNA: TGCGCCAGCAGTCCGGACATCGTGATCAATGGCTACACCTTC. The full variable domain, with the rest looked up from reference TRBV5-1 and TRBJ1-2, is KAGVTQTPRYLIKTRGQQVTLSCSPISGHRSVSWYQQTPGQGLQFLFEYFSETQRNKGNFPGRFSGRQFSNSRSEMNVSTLELGDSALYLCASSPDIVINGYTFGSGTRLTVV.